These 4 T cell receptor beta chains share one sample of origin, sequenced in a study of T-cell reconstitution after alpha-beta-depleted transplantation in children. For TCRbeta, the library was prepared with unique molecular identifiers. Each CDR3 protein is one row after TCRdb ran MiXCR on the PCR reads. The sample includes about 540,000 distinct CDR3 sequences, 18% of them seen just once. Sequencing was performed on PBMCs from the stem cell graft donor, taken from the stem cell graft. Every receptor here comes from a human donor who donated a stem cell graft to a child with acute lymphoblastic leukemia.

This rearrangement joins TRBV9 to TRBJ2-3; possible D gene TRBD2, 5 bases. CDR1 SGDLS and CDR2 YYNGEE come from the germline V gene. Trimming removed 0 bases at V and 0 bases at J, with 11 bases between. The CDR3 length is 16 residues. CDR3 coding DNA: TGTGCCAGCAGCGTAGTCCAGCGGTCTAGCACAGATACGCAGTATTTT. Translation: CASSVVQRSSTDTQYF.

The rearrangement uses TRBV6-5 and TRBJ2-7, with D tentatively TRBD1 (5 bases). The CDR3 loop spans 15 amino acids. The germline gives CDR1 MNHEY, CDR2 SVGAGI. Trimming left V 0 bases short and J 0 bases short, with 9 bases between. CDR3 in DNA: TGTGCCAGCAGTTACTCACTCAGGGACTCCTACGAGCAGTACTTC. Amino acid sequence: CASSYSLRDSYEQYF.

The rearrangement uses TRBV6-2 or TRBV6-3 and TRBJ2-2, with D unresolved. Trimming stripped 7 bases from V and 9 bases from J, with 12 bases between. This CDR3 is built from 12 residues. Germline V gene lookup returns CDR1 MNHEY and CDR2 SVGEGT. CDR3 amino acids: CASNGLHRELFF. DNA of the CDR3: TGTGCCAGCAATGGGCTACACCGGGAGCTGTTTTTT.

This clonotype occurred many times. The chain joins TRBV25-1 to TRBJ2-7; no reliable D call. Germline V lookup: CDR1 MGHDK, CDR2 SYGVNS. Between the trimmed V and J ends, which lost 3 bases and 0 bases, there was a span of 15 bases. The CDR3 length is 16 residues. The CDR3 DNA reads TGTGCCAGCAGTGACGGCGCGGCCAACCCCTCCTACGAGCAGTACTTC. Amino acid sequence: CASSDGAANPSYEQYF.